This TCR beta chain was documented in a study of blood T cells in healthy people across ages (dated by TCRdb to between 2014 and 2017). In terms of the full investigation: Template switching captured roughly one uniquely barcoded TCR beta cDNA molecule per two T cells in model experiments. To track age-related changes in TCR beta repertoire diversity, the study relied on deep sequencing normalized with unique cDNA molecular identifiers. Donors were grouped into four age groups: young (average about 15 years), middle-aged (about 40), aged (about 59) and long-lived (82). Using the same blood draw, the study looked at two additional independent replicas of 1 million unique cDNA reads for two donors, one aged 18 to 30 and the other aged 80 or older. To avoid experimental bias, donors of different ages were distributed randomly across sequencing lanes. What the research found in general, with its limitations: Compared with the aged group, more naive CD4+ T cells, fewer expanded clones and increased TCR diversity were shown by the long-lived group, suggesting age selection. Observed TCR beta diversity per million T cells fell roughly linearly with age, and a significant reduction was already apparent by age roughly 40. Because profiling used bulk unsorted PBMCs, naive and antigen-experienced compartments could not be compared conclusively. The CMV infection status of donors was not known, potentially confounding age-related changes in expanded clonotypes. Estimates of total diversity from one million sequenced T cells were regarded as lower bounds and underestimates. The percentage of naive T cells measured by flow cytometry correlated strongly with observed TCR beta diversity.

Receptor amplification or capture employed 5' RACE. The data were produced on an Illumina HiSeq 2500. A second PCR of about 7 to 12 cycles was run with a J-beta primer mix and a sample-barcoded 5' primer. Each TCR beta cDNA molecule received a unique molecular identifier from a template-switch 5' adaptor carrying 12 random nucleotides. Each sample yielded at least 3 million CDR3-containing paired-end reads. All of the RNA was converted into first-strand cDNA using the Mint cDNA synthesis kit, with a TRBC-specific oligonucleotide serving as the primer. All cDNA was treated with uracil-DNA glycosylase and then went through a first 18-cycle PCR with the universal primers M1SS and BC2_uni_R. Turning to the authors' computational methods: Normalization of each sample was performed by random selection of 1 million high-quality reads, each carrying a distinct molecular identifier. Instead of being binned into consensus sequences, reads that shared molecular identifiers were thrown out. MiTCR, run with a Q25 quality threshold and the strictest error-elimination algorithm, handled CDR3 identification, clonotype clustering and error correction. A nonparametric unseen species model with Euler transformation was used to estimate a lower bound on total TCR beta diversity. TCRdb reprocessed the public reads (quality trimming at Q25 with fastp, clone calling with MiXCR) and kept in-frame beta chains. Each entry merges the rows of one CDR3 protein and shows their most common DNA and genes. These V and J calls originate from TCRdb's pipeline instead of the authors' own analysis. The sample table contains 660,000 or so distinct CDR3 sequences; only one count was recorded for roughly 58% of them. Around 37% of the sample is held by the ten biggest clonotypes.

The CDR3 goes from the cysteine to the phenylalanine over 15 residues. Solely the CDR3 DNA is kept, with 45 bases framed from the first base. The germline V end is reduced by 4 bases and the J end by 2 bases; junction bases left unmatched: 6. From the germline V gene, CDR1 is SNHLY and CDR2 is FYNNEI. Donors were 39 systemically healthy Caucasian individuals from Russia aged roughly 6 to 95 years. Roughly 10 milliliters of peripheral blood were collected from each donor into EDTA-treated Vacutainer tubes. Ficoll-Paque density-gradient centrifugation was used to isolate PBMCs, with at least 6.5 million per sample. Trizol reagent was used to extract total RNA from PBMCs, with at least 6 micrograms per sample. The percentages of naive CD45RAhigh/CD27high T cells were determined by flow cytometry on a PBMC aliquot from every donor. In regard to this clonotype: What antigen it recognizes has not been identified. Base-call qualities are not available, and no considerably larger clone is one nucleotide away.

The V and J genes are TRBV2 and TRBJ2-3, with 7 bases in between that match TRBD2. Sequenced: blood. This TCR derives from a man in his 60s in good health. DNA sequence: TGTGCCAGCAGTGGGCGGGGGACTACCACAGATACGCAGTATTTT. The translation is CASSGRGTTTDTQYF.